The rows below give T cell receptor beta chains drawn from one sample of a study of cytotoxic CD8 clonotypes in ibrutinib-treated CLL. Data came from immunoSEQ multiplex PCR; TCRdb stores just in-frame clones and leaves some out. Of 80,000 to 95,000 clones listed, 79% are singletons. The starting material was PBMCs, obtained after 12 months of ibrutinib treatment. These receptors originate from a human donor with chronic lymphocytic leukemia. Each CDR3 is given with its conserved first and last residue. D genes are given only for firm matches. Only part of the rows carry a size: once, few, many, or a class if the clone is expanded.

CASSIGNPYNEQFF TGTGCCAGTAGTATCGGGAACCCCTACAATGAGCAGTTCTTC TRBV19 . TRBJ2-1 .
CASSRGLDEQFF TGTGCCAGCAGCAGGGGGCTCGATGAGCAGTTCTTC TRBV11-3 . TRBJ2-1 TRBD1
CAWSPPAYWYGYTF TGTGCCTGGAGTCCACCAGCATATTGGTATGGCTACACCTTC TRBV30 . TRBJ1-2 .
CASRTGTGFNIQYF TGTGCCAGCAGGACCGGGACAGGGTTCAACATTCAGTACTTC TRBV28 . TRBJ2-4 TRBD1
CASSPGTGRTDTQYF TGCGCCAGCAGCCCCGGGACAGGGCGCACAGATACGCAGTATTTT TRBV5-1 . TRBJ2-3 TRBD1
CAWSVLAPTHTEAFF TGTGCCTGGAGTGTACTGGCTCCCACGCACACTGAAGCTTTCTTT TRBV30 . TRBJ1-1 .
CASSFVEGVSYNSPLHF TGTGCCAGCAGTTTCGTTGAGGGAGTCTCCTATAATTCACCCCTCCACTTT TRBV27 few TRBJ1-6 .
CASSLAATQETQYF TGTGCCAGCAGCTTGGCGGCCACCCAAGAGACCCAGTACTTC TRBV5-6 . TRBJ2-5 .
CASSYRVSFNSPLHF TGTGCCAGCAGTTATCGGGTCAGCTTTAATTCACCCCTCCACTTT TRBV6-5 . TRBJ1-6 .
CASSVSQGAYNEQFF TGTGCCAGCAGTGTTAGTCAGGGGGCCTACAATGAGCAGTTCTTC TRBV6-1 once TRBJ2-1 TRBD1
CASSPGNTIYF TGTGCCAGCAGCCCCGGAAACACCATATATTTT TRBV11-2 . TRBJ1-3 .
CAISESGAALINYGYTF TGTGCCATCAGTGAGTCGGGTGCAGCCCTAATCAACTATGGCTACACCTTC TRBV10-3 few TRBJ1-2 .
CASSGSEAKNIQYF TGTGCCAGCAGCGGATCCGAAGCCAAAAACATTCAGTACTTC TRBV9 . TRBJ2-4 .
CAWMHPGDSPLHF TGTGCCTGGATGCATCCAGGGGATTCACCCCTCCACTTT TRBV30 many TRBJ1-6 .
CASSPSGTGAGADTQYF TGTGCCAGCAGCCCATCCGGGACAGGGGCAGGCGCAGATACGCAGTATTTT TRBV7-3 . TRBJ2-3 TRBD1
CASSIVGAMNTEAFF TGTGCCAGTAGTATAGTGGGGGCCATGAACACTGAAGCTTTCTTT TRBV19 . TRBJ1-1 .
CASRPPGGEVKNIQYF TGTGCCAGCAGGCCACCGGGGGGAGAGGTCAAAAACATTCAGTACTTC TRBV7-9 . TRBJ2-4 TRBD2
CASSQGRVQETQYF TGTGCCAGCAGCCAAGGACGGGTTCAAGAGACCCAGTACTTC TRBV14 . TRBJ2-5 .
CASGAGEGGANVLTF TGTGCCAGCGGGGCAGGGGAGGGTGGGGCCAACGTCCTGACTTTC TRBV2 . TRBJ2-6 .
CARGTQETQYF TGTGCCCGGGGCACCCAAGAGACCCAGTACTTC TRBV30 . TRBJ2-5 .
CASSPWTGGGYEQYF TGCGCCAGCAGCCCCTGGACAGGGGGGGGCTACGAGCAGTACTTC TRBV5-1 . TRBJ2-7 TRBD1
CASSFRTSSYEQYF TGTGCCAGCAGCTTCCGGACGAGCTCCTACGAGCAGTACTTC TRBV11-2 . TRBJ2-7 .